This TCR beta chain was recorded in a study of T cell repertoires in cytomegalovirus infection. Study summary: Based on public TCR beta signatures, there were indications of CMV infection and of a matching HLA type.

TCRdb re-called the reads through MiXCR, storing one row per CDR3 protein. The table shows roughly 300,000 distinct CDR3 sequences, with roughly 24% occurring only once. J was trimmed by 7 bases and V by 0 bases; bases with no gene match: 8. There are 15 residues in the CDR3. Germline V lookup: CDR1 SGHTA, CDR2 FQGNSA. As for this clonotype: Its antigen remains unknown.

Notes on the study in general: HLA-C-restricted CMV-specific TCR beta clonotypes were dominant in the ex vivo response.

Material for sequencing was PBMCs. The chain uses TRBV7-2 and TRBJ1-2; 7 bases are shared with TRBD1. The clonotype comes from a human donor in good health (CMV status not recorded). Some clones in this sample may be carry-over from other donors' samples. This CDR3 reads CASSLANRGTGGYTF. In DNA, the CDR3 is TGTGCCAGCAGCTTAGCGAACAGGGGTACGGGTGGCTACACCTTC. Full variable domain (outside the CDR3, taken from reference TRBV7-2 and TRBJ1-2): GAGVSQSPSNKVTEKGKDVELRCDPISGHTALYWYRQSLGQGLEFLIYFQGNSAPDKSGLPSDRFSAERTGGSVSTLTIQRTQQEDSAVYLCASSLANRGTGGYTFGSGTRLTVV.